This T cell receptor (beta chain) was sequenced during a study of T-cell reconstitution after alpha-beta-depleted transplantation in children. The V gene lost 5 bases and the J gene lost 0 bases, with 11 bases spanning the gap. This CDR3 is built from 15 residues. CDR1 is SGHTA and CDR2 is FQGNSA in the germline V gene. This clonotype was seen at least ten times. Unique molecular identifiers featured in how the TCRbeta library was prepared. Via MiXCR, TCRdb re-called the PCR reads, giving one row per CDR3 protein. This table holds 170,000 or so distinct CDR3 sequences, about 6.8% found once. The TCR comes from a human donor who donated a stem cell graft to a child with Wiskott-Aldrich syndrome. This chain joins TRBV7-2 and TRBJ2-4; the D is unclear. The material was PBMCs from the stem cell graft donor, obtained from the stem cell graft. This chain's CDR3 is CASSTKLVAKNIQYF. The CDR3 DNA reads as TGTGCCAGCAGCACCAAACTGGTAGCCAAAAACATTCAGTACTTC.